Below are 17 T cell receptor beta chains sequenced from a single sample in a study of control samples from healthy donors and cancer patients. Profiled with immunoSEQ multiplex PCR; TCRdb holds only in-frame clones, not every one. The sample carries under 450,000 clones, 75% to 95% recorded once. Sequencing was performed on PBMCs. These receptors came from a man in his forties with head and neck cancer.

This CDR3 reads CASSLRGGSYNEQFF. The CDR3 DNA reads as TGTGCCAGCAGTTTACGCGGGGGTTCCTACAATGAGCAGTTCTTC. The chain joins TRBV28 to TRBJ2-1, with TRBD2 identical over 7 bases. CDR1 and CDR2 from the germline V gene are MDHEN and SYDVKM. The CDR3 is made up of 15 amino acids. Germline trimming cut 2 bases from V and 1 base from J; bases unmatched to any gene: 2.

V usage is TRBV6-5 and J usage is TRBJ2-7, with 7 positions matching TRBD1. The CDR3 covers 15 residues. CDR1 and CDR2 from the germline V gene are MNHEY and SVGAGI. V shed 6 bases and J 3 bases; nucleotides not matched to a gene: 11. CDR3 nucleotide sequence: TGTGCCAGCAGCCTCCGGGACAGCCGCAGCTACGAGCAGTACTTC. The encoded protein is CASSLRDSRSYEQYF.

In this sample, this clone turned up a few times. The chain combines TRBV19 with TRBJ2-7; D is unresolved. This CDR3 comprises 14 residues. Germline assignment: CDR1 LNHDA and CDR2 SQIVND (reference sequence). The V and J ends lost 3 bases and 0 bases respectively, with 9 bases between them. In DNA, the CDR3 is TGTGCCAGTAGTATGTCTGGGATCTCCTACGAGCAGTACTTC. Its protein is CASSMSGISYEQYF. Drawing the rest from reference TRBV19 and TRBJ2-7, the complete variable domain is DGGITQSPKYLFRKEGQNVTLSCEQNLNHDAMYWYRQDPGQGLRLIYYSQIVNDFQKGDIAEGYSVSREKKESFPLTVTSAQKNPTAFYLCASSMSGISYEQYFGPGTRLTVT.

The chain combines TRBV19 with TRBJ2-1; D gene ambiguous. The germline gives CDR1 LNHDA, CDR2 SQIVND (reference sequence). Trimming stripped 1 base from V and 2 bases from J, with 12 bases between. The CDR3 has 16 residues. The CDR3 loop is CASSIVPAGAYNEQFF. CDR3 coding DNA: TGTGCCAGTAGTATAGTTCCCGCAGGCGCCTACAATGAGCAGTTCTTC.

This chain joins TRBV24-1 and TRBJ2-7; the D is unclear. Trimming removed 2 bases at V and 4 bases at J, with 5 bases between. Germline assignment: CDR1 KGHDR and CDR2 SFDVKD. The CDR3 is 12 amino acids. The CDR3 spells CATSDSTYEQYF. The CDR3 DNA is TGTGCCACCAGTGATTCGACATACGAGCAGTACTTC.

V gene TRBV3-1 (or the pseudogene TRBV3-2) combines with J gene TRBJ2-5, with D uncertain. Between the trimmed V and J ends, which lost 1 base and 5 bases, there was a span of 2 bases. The V gene's germline CDR1 is LGHDT and CDR2 YNNKEL (reference sequence). There are 11 residues in the CDR3. CDR3 in DNA: TGTGCCAGCAGCCAAGGGGAGACCCAGTACTTC. Translation: CASSQGETQYF.

This chain connects TRBV28 to TRBJ2-5; 10 bases fit TRBD1. The trim removed 7 bases at V and 6 bases at J, leaving 14 bases unmatched. This CDR3 spans 16 amino acids. Germline V CDR1 and CDR2: MDHEN, SYDVKM. The CDR3 nucleotides are TGTGCCAGCAACGTGGGACAGGGGCGCGGCGTGCAGACCCAGTACTTC. It translates to CASNVGQGRGVQTQYF.

The chain couples TRBV7-9 to TRBJ1-6, with D possibly being TRBD1 (5 bases). V was trimmed by 5 bases and J by 9 bases, leaving 17 bases between them. Germline CDR1 and CDR2: SEHNR and FQNEAQ (reference sequence). The CDR3 sequence is 15 residues long. The CDR3 loop reads CASSPTSGIASPLHF. The CDR3 DNA follows: TGTGCCAGCAGCCCGACTTCAGGGATTGCTTCACCCCTCCACTTT.

This chain links TRBV11-3 with TRBJ1-6; D ambiguous. V was trimmed by 2 bases and J by 7 bases, leaving 6 bases between them. The CDR3 loop spans 13 amino acids. Germline V gives CDR1 SGHNT, CDR2 YENEEA. DNA for the CDR3: TGTGCCAGCAGCTTACAACGGAATTCACCCCTCCACTTT. This translates into CASSLQRNSPLHF.

The V and J genes are TRBV3-1 (or the pseudogene TRBV3-2) and TRBJ1-1; D is ambiguous. CDR1 and CDR2 from the germline V gene are LGHDT and YNNKEL (reference sequence). The CDR3 sequence is 15 residues long. Trimming shortened V by 0 bases and J by 4 bases, and 12 bases separated the two germline ends. CDR3 protein: CASSQERVRCTEAFF. As DNA, the CDR3 is TGTGCCAGCAGCCAAGAGAGGGTGCGATGCACTGAAGCTTTCTTT.

This chain links TRBV29-1 with TRBJ1-1; no firm D call. Germline V gene lookup returns CDR1 SQVTM and CDR2 ANQGSEA. CDR3 length: 11 amino acids. As DNA, the CDR3 is TGCAGGGCCATGTTCGGGACTGAAGCTTTCTTT. Protein product: CRAMFGTEAFF.

The chain has TRBV5-4 and TRBJ2-3; 7 nucleotides match TRBD2. CDR1 is SGHNT and CDR2 is YYREEE in the germline V gene (reference sequence). This CDR3 spans 14 amino acids. Unmatched junction bases numbered 2, after V lost 2 bases and J lost 2 bases. The CDR3 bases are TGTGCCAGCAGCTTCGGGACTATCACAGATACGCAGTATTTT. This codes for CASSFGTITDTQYF.

Regarding this clone: With a much larger clone just one base away, this may be a read error. Other DNA sequences in this sample translate to the same CDR3. V is TRBV5-1 and J is TRBJ1-5; no clear D. Trimming cost V 0 bases and J 1 base, with 2 bases left between them. This CDR3 spans 13 amino acids. Germline CDR1 and CDR2: SGHRS and YFSETQ. CDR3 DNA: TGCGCCAGCAGCTTGGACAGCAATCAGCCCCAGCATTTT. Amino acids: CASSLDSNQPQHF.

The V gene is TRBV6-6, the J gene TRBJ2-5, with D perhaps matching TRBD1 (6 bases). Germline lookup yields CDR1 MNHNY and CDR2 SVGAGI (reference sequence). The CDR3 runs 13 residues. The ends were cut back, 7 bases at V and 2 bases at J, with 11 bases in the middle. This CDR3 reads CASNTGWQETQYF. CDR3 nucleotide sequence: TGTGCCAGCAATACAGGGTGGCAAGAGACCCAGTACTTC.

The gene calls are TRBV7-8 and TRBJ2-1; the D is unclear. The V gene lost 3 bases and the J gene lost 6 bases, with 21 bases spanning the gap. Germline CDR1 reads SGHVS; CDR2 reads FQNEAQ. The CDR3 loop spans 17 amino acids. CDR3 amino acids: CASSFRRTDPLRNEQFF. In DNA form, the CDR3 reads TGTGCCAGCAGCTTTCGCCGAACGGACCCCCTTCGCAATGAGCAGTTCTTC. Full variable domain (missing parts from reference TRBV7-8 and TRBJ2-1): GAGVSQSPRYKVAKRGQDVALRCDPISGHVSLFWYQQALGQGPEFLTYFQNEAQLDKSGLPSDRFFAERPEGSVSTLKIQRTQQEDSAVYLCASSFRRTDPLRNEQFFGPGTRLTVL.

This rearrangement joins TRBV27 to TRBJ2-7, with a possible D match to TRBD1 (5 bases). The CDR3 sequence is 17 residues long. Germline assignment: CDR1 MNHEY and CDR2 SMNVEV (reference sequence). V shed 6 bases and J shed 1 base, with 22 bases lying between them. The CDR3 is CASSKKKGSVGSYEQYF. CDR3 DNA sequence: TGTGCCAGCAGCAAGAAAAAGGGGTCGGTTGGGTCCTACGAGCAGTACTTC.

This clone was counted a single time. J is TRBJ2-2 and V is TRBV2; TRBD2 aligns across 14 bases. Germline V gives CDR1 SNHLY, CDR2 FYNNEI. The CDR3 has 17 amino acids. The ends lost 6 bases at V and 5 bases at J; junction bases unmatched: 8. The CDR3 protein is CASRGTSGSSRTGELFF. CDR3 DNA sequence: TGTGCCAGCAGGGGGACTAGCGGGAGCTCGAGAACCGGGGAGCTGTTTTTT.